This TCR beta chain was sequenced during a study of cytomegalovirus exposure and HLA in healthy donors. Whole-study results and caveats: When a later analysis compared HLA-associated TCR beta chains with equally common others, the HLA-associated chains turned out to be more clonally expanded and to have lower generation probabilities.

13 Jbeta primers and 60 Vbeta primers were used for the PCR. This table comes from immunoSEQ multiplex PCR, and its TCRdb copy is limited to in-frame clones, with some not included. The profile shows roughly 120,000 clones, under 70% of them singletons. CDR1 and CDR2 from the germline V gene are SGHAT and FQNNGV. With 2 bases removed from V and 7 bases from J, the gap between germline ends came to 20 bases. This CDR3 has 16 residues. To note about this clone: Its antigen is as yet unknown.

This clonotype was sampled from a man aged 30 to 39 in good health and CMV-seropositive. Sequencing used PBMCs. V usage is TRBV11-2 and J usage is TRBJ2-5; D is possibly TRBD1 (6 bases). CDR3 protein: CASSLMDRPKEGTQYF. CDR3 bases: TGTGCCAGCAGCTTAATGGACAGACCTAAAGAGGGGACCCAGTACTTC.